This record concerns one T cell receptor (beta chain) sequence. This entry is derived from a study of CD8 T cells in Susac syndrome. This CDR3 is built from 14 residues. The germline gives CDR1 SQVTM, CDR2 ANQGSEA. Trimming pared 7 bases from V and 3 bases from J, leaving 17 bases between. RNA amounts of roughly 0.45 to 1 ug underwent reverse transcription with random hexamers. TCRdb reprocessed the immunoSEQ multiplex PCR reads with MiXCR, giving one entry per CDR3 protein. In the table there are more than 200,000 distinct CDR3 sequences, over 85% of which are singletons. This rearrangement joins TRBV29-1 to TRBJ2-3; TRBD1 or TRBD2 may be the D gene (5 bases each). The receptor comes from a human donor with multiple sclerosis. Sequencing used CD4+ T cells from PBMCs. This CDR3 reads CSARQGVGTDTQYF. CDR3 bases: TGCAGCGCCCGGCAGGGAGTTGGGACAGATACGCAGTATTTT.